The 5 T cell receptor beta chains presented below share a single source sample, sequenced in a study of blood T cell repertoires in COVID-19. Measured with immunoSEQ multiplex PCR; TCRdb has only the in-frame clones, and not every one. The table includes under 150,000 clones, about 85% detected once. Material for sequencing was peripheral blood. These receptors were obtained from a human donor in a cohort sampled during active COVID-19.

A few counts support this clone. The chain carries TRBV18 and TRBJ1-5; 9 bases map to TRBD1. Germline CDR1 is KGHSH and CDR2 is LQKENI. J lost 2 bases, V lost 4 bases, and 6 bases had no gene match. The CDR3 runs 16 residues. The DNA of the CDR3 is TGTGCCAGCTCACAGACAGGGGGTGGGGGCAATCAGCCCCAGCATTTT. Protein sequence: CASSQTGGGGNQPQHF. Supplemented by reference TRBV18 and TRBJ1-5, the full variable domain reads NAGVMQNPRHLVRRRGQEARLRCSPMKGHSHVYWYRQLPEEGLKFMVYLQKENIIDESGMPKERFSAEFPKEGPSILRIQQVVRGDSAAYFCASSQTGGGGNQPQHFGDGTRLSIL.

This sequence joins TRBV7-2 and TRBJ1-2; 8 positions agree with TRBD1. Per the germline V gene, CDR1 is SGHTA and CDR2 is FQGNSA. The CDR3 totals 15 residues. With 4 bases clipped from V and 3 bases from J, the junction kept 7 bases outside the gene matches. The CDR3 DNA sequence: TGTGCCAGCAGCTCCCTGGACAGGGTACACTATGGCTACACCTTC. Residues: CASSSLDRVHYGYTF.

The genes are TRBV5-6 and TRBJ2-7; D call uncertain. Trimming took 0 bases from V and 1 from J, leaving 5 bases between them. From germline, CDR1 is SGHDT and CDR2 YYEEEE. The CDR3 covers 13 residues. The CDR3 reads CASSLGASYEQYF. CDR3 nucleotide sequence: TGTGCCAGCAGCTTGGGGGCTTCCTACGAGCAGTACTTC.

The rearrangement uses TRBV29-1 and TRBJ2-7; 11 bases are shared with TRBD1. This CDR3 is 13 amino acids long. Germline lookup yields CDR1 SQVTM and CDR2 ANQGSEA. V was pared by 6 bases and J by 1 base, with 2 bases of the junction left unmatched. As DNA, the CDR3 is TGCAGCGTCGGGACAGGGGGATCCTACGAGCAGTACTTC. Translated, it gives CSVGTGGSYEQYF.

The chain combines TRBV6-1 with TRBJ2-7, with 9 bases identical to TRBD1. With V trimmed by 3 bases and J by 2 bases, 5 bases remained unmatched. The germline CDR1 and CDR2 sequences are MNHNS and SASEGT. The CDR3 is 15 amino acids. CDR3 protein: CASSERDRATYEQYF. CDR3 in DNA: TGTGCCAGCAGTGAGAGGGACAGGGCCACCTACGAGCAGTACTTC.